This T cell receptor (beta chain) is drawn from a study of cytomegalovirus exposure and HLA in healthy donors. Overall study: Out of about 190 million T cells, an earlier analysis found 117 million unique TCR beta sequences in total. Genotyping of 430 or so donors showed that 65% to 90% belonged to the Caucasian-associated ancestry cluster. Study outcomes and limitations: An analysis that came later showed most CMV-associated TCR beta chains appearing HLA-restricted. TCR beta V- and J-gene trimming was later associated with a missense DCLRE1C variant.

Vbeta (60) and Jbeta (13) primers were used in the PCR. The protocol was immunoSEQ multiplex PCR, while the TCRdb copy is restricted to in-frame clones and leaves out a portion. The data hold 150,000 or so clones, with 64% observed a single time. Comments on this clone: The antigen remains unidentified.

From germline, CDR1 is SGHNT and CDR2 YYREEE (reference sequence). The CDR3 is made up of 15 amino acids. The V gene lost 4 bases and the J gene lost 4 bases, with 17 bases spanning the gap. The V call is TRBV5-4, the J call TRBJ2-5; tentative D call: TRBD2 (6 bases). The sequence derives from a woman in her 30s in good health and CMV-seropositive. The specimen sequenced was PBMCs. CDR3 nucleotides: TGTGCCAGCAGCCTGGGAGGCGGCCGGGGAGAGACCCAGTACTTC. This gives the protein CASSLGGGRGETQYF.